Only a few counts were recorded for the clone carrying this T cell receptor (beta chain). What it binds is unknown. These data originate in a study of T cells after yellow fever vaccination. They built TCR cDNA with 5'RACE template switching, a step that put in a universal primer site and UMIs. Via MiXCR, TCRdb re-called the 5' RACE reads, giving one row per CDR3 protein. The sample has under 550,000 distinct CDR3 sequences, just over 20% seen once. Study outcomes and limitations: FACS-sorted repertoires might harbor abundant contaminating clonotypes from the bulk population. Reappearance after the booster was seen for most primary-vaccination clones, at 95% to 97% CD4 and 70% to 90% CD8.

The CDR3 length is 16 residues. From germline, CDR1 is ENHRY and CDR2 SYGVKD. Trimming took 3 bases from V and 0 from J, leaving 13 bases between them. Sequencing used PBMCs, obtained approximately 22 days after the first yellow fever vaccination. The chain combines TRBV10-3 with TRBJ2-3, with no clear D. The clonotype originates from a young man who received the YFV17D yellow fever vaccine. The CDR3 reads CAISDLPETSTDTQYF. CDR3 in DNA: TGTGCCATCAGTGACCTCCCGGAGACTAGCACAGATACGCAGTATTTT.